This T cell receptor (beta chain) was identified in a study of identical twins. TCRdb reprocessed the 5' RACE reads with MiXCR, giving one entry per CDR3 protein. Altogether some 200,000 distinct CDR3 sequences are present, about 7.5% being singletons, with the ten largest covering around 1.8%. Concerning this clonotype itself: What it binds is unknown.

Findings and caveats of the study: The models gave estimates that fell short of the out-of-frame TCR alpha sharing seen in monozygotic twins.

The sample also formed part of further work on yellow fever vaccine responses in identical twins.

The specimen was memory (CD45RO+) T cells sorted from blood. The TCR comes from a woman younger than 30 in good health.

The CDR3 DNA follows: TGTGCCAGCAGCCAAGATATAGCATGGGGGGACCAAGAGACCCAGTACTTC. Its protein is CASSQDIAWGDQETQYF. The chain employs TRBV3-1 and TRBJ2-5, with a possible D match to TRBD2 (6 bases). The CDR3 contains 17 residues. Between the trimmed V and J ends, which lost 0 bases and 0 bases, there was a span of 14 bases. Germline loops: CDR1 LGHDT, CDR2 YNNKEL (reference sequence).